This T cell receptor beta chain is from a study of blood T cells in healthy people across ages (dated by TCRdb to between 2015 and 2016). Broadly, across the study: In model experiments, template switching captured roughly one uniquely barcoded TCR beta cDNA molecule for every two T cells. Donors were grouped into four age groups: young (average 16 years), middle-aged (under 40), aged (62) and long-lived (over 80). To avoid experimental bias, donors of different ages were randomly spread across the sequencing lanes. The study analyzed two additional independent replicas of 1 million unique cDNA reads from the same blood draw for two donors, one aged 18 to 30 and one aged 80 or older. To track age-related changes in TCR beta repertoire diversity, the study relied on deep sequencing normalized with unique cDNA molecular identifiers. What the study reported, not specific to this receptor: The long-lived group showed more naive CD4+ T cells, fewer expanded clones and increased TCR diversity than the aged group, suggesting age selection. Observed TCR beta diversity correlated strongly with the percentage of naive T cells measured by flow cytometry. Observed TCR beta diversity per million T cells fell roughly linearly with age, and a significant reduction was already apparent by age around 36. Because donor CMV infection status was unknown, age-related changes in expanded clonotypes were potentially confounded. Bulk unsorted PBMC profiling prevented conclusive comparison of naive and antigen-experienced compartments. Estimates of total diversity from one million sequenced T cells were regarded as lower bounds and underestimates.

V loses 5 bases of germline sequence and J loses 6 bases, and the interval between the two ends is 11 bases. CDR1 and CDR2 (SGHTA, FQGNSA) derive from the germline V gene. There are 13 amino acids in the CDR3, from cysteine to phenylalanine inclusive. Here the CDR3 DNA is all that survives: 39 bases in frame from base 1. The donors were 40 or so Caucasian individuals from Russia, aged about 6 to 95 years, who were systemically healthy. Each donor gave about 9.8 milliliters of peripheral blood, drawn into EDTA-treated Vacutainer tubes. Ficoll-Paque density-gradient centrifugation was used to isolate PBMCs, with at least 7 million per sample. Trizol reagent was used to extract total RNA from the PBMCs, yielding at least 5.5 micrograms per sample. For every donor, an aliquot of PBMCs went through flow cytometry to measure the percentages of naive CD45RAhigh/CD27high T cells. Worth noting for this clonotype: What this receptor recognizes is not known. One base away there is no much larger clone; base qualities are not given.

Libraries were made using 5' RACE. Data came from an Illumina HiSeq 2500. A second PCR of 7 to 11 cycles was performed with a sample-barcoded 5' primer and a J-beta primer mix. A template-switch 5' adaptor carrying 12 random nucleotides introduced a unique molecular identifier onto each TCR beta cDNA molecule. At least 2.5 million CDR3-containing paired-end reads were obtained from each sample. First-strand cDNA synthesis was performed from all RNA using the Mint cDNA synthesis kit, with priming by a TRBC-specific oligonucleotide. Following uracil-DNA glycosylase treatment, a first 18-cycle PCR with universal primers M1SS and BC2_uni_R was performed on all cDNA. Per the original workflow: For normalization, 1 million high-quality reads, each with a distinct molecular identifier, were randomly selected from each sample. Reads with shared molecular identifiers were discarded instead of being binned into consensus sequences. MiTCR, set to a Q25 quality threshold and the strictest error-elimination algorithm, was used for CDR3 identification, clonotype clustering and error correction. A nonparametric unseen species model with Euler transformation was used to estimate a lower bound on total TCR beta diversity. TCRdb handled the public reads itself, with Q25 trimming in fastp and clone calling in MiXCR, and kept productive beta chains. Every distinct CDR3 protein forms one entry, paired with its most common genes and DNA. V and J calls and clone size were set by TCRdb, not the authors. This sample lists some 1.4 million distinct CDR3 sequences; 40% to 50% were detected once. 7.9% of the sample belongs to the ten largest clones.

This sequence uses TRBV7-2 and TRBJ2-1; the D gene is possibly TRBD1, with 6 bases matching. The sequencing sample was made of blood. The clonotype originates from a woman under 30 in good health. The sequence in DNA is TGTGCCAGCAGCCATTGGACAGCCAATGAGCAGTTCTTC. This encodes CASSHWTANEQFF.